These 17 T cell receptor beta chains came from one sample sequenced in a study of cytomegalovirus exposure and HLA in healthy donors. Primers: 60 Vbeta forward and 13 Jbeta reverse. The table came from immunoSEQ multiplex PCR; TCRdb's copy has only in-frame clones and leaves some out. The sample contains some 160,000 clones, roughly four fifths of which appear only once. Sequenced: PBMCs. These receptors all come from a middle-aged woman in good health and CMV-seronegative.

This chain connects TRBV5-1 to TRBJ2-3; 11 bases map to TRBD2. This CDR3 is 16 amino acids long. Germline CDR1 SGHRS, CDR2 YFSETQ. The ends lost 2 bases at V and 0 bases at J; junction bases unmatched: 2. CDR3 protein: CASSLLAGASTDTQYF. For the CDR3, the DNA is TGCGCCAGCAGCTTACTAGCGGGGGCTAGCACAGATACGCAGTATTTT.

This chain uses TRBV7-7 with TRBJ2-2; a weak D match, TRBD1 (6 bases). Germline V lookup: CDR1 SSHAT, CDR2 FNYEAQ (reference sequence). Trimming took off 5 bases at V and 2 bases at J, with 12 bases between the two ends. This CDR3 is 15 amino acids long. Here the CDR3 DNA reads TGTGCCAGCAGCCCAGGGACATTCAACACCGGGGAGCTGTTTTTT. Its protein is CASSPGTFNTGELFF.

The gene calls are TRBV4-1 and TRBJ2-1, with D perhaps matching TRBD2 (6 bases). The CDR3 extends over 17 amino acids. Germline CDR1 and CDR2: MGHRA and YSYEKL. The V end was cut by 4 bases, the J end by 0 bases, with 16 bases between. As DNA, the CDR3 is TGCGCCAGCAGCCGACCCCCGGGAGTAAGCTCCTACAATGAGCAGTTCTTC. This translates into CASSRPPGVSSYNEQFF.

The chain recombines TRBV19 with TRBJ2-5; 12 bases line up with TRBD2. Unmatched junction bases numbered 7, after V lost 4 bases and J lost 4 bases. The CDR3 runs 16 residues. Germline V gives CDR1 LNHDA, CDR2 SQIVND (reference sequence). The CDR3 sequence: CASSTETSGGGETQYF. In DNA, the CDR3 is TGTGCCAGTAGTACCGAGACTAGCGGGGGCGGAGAGACCCAGTACTTC. Full variable domain (rest looked up from reference TRBV19 and TRBJ2-5): DGGITQSPKYLFRKEGQNVTLSCEQNLNHDAMYWYRQDPGQGLRLIYYSQIVNDFQKGDIAEGYSVSREKKESFPLTVTSAQKNPTAFYLCASSTETSGGGETQYFGPGTRLLVL.

The CDR3 DNA is TGTGCCAGCAGCTGGACACAAAGCTCCTACAATGAGCAGTTCTTC. It encodes CASSWTQSSYNEQFF. This chain joins TRBV7-3 and TRBJ2-1; D perhaps matches TRBD1 (5 bases). The CDR3 spans 15 residues. V lost 4 bases and J 0 bases, leaving 10 bases between the germline ends. The germline V gene has CDR1 SGHTA and CDR2 FQGTGA.

A single count supports this clone. The gene calls are TRBV2 and TRBJ2-5, with 7 bases aligning to TRBD1. The J segment lost 4 bases and the V segment lost 3 bases, leaving 5 bases of the junction unmatched. The CDR3 loop spans 14 amino acids. The germline V gene encodes CDR1 SNHLY and CDR2 FYNNEI. This CDR3 is CASSEGTVPETQYF. The CDR3 DNA reads as TGTGCCAGCAGTGAGGGGACAGTCCCAGAGACCCAGTACTTC.

The chain combines TRBV4-1 with TRBJ1-3, with D perhaps matching TRBD1 (5 bases). The CDR3 runs 17 residues. With 2 bases removed from V and 0 bases from J, the gap between germline ends came to 14 bases. Germline V CDR1 and CDR2: MGHRA, YSYEKL. CDR3 bases: TGCGCCAGCAGCCAAAGAGATCCCAGGGCCTCTGGAAACACCATATATTTT. This translates into CASSQRDPRASGNTIYF.

The genes are TRBV2 and TRBJ2-1; TRBD2 agrees at 9 bases. Looked up from germline, CDR1 is SNHLY and CDR2 is FYNNEI. This CDR3 is built from 16 residues. With 6 bases clipped from V and 4 bases from J, the junction kept 10 bases outside the gene matches. The CDR3 here is CASRYTSGGKYNEQFF. In DNA, the CDR3 is TGTGCCAGCAGGTATACCAGCGGGGGGAAATACAATGAGCAGTTCTTC.

The V gene is TRBV27, the J gene TRBJ1-6; 8 positions agree with TRBD1. Trimming at V came to 3 bases and at J to 2 bases, leaving 9 bases not matched to a gene. CDR1 and CDR2 (germline): MNHEY, SMNVEV (reference sequence). The CDR3 covers 18 residues. CDR3 amino acids: CASSFRTGSSTYNSPLHF. The CDR3 region has the DNA TGTGCCAGCAGTTTCCGGACAGGGAGTAGCACCTATAATTCACCCCTCCACTTT.

The CDR3 loop is CSVSQGTGGGYTF. For the CDR3, the DNA is TGCAGCGTTTCCCAGGGGACGGGAGGTGGCTACACCTTC. This sequence joins TRBV29-1 and TRBJ1-2, with D possibly being TRBD1 (6 bases). The CDR3 contains 13 residues. In germline, CDR1 is SQVTM, CDR2 ANQGSEA. Trimming left V 5 bases short and J 7 bases short, with 17 bases between.

This rearrangement joins TRBV6-1 to TRBJ1-4; D possibly corresponds to TRBD1 (6 bases). The CDR3 totals 15 residues. Per the germline V gene, CDR1 is MNHNS and CDR2 is SASEGT. V shed 8 bases and J shed 0 bases, with 13 bases lying between them. CDR3 residues: CASSLRTATNEKLFF. CDR3 in DNA: TGTGCCAGCTCACTTCGGACAGCAACTAATGAAAAACTGTTTTTT.

This clone was detected a few times. The chain links TRBV2 to TRBJ1-1; TRBD1 matches at 9 bases. The CDR3 totals 17 residues. Germline CDR1 is SNHLY and CDR2 is FYNNEI. V trimming: 6 bases; J trimming: 4 bases; junction bases outside the gene matches: 15. The CDR3 DNA sequence: TGTGCCAGCAGAGCCGGGACAGGGAGAGCAGATAGCACTGAAGCTTTCTTT. Translated, it gives CASRAGTGRADSTEAFF.

The J gene is TRBJ1-3, the V gene TRBV2, with 7 bases that match TRBD1. CDR1 is SNHLY and CDR2 is FYNNEI in the germline V gene. The CDR3 sequence is 14 residues long. With 7 bases clipped from V and 4 bases from J, the junction kept 7 bases outside the gene matches. The chain's CDR3 is CASTDTGAGNTIYF. CDR3 coding DNA: TGTGCCAGCACCGATACAGGGGCCGGAAACACCATATATTTT.

The gene calls are TRBV9 and TRBJ2-5; D may be TRBD1 (6 bases). The CDR3 is 15 residues long. In germline, CDR1 is SGDLS, CDR2 YYNGEE. Trimming left V 0 bases short and J 5 bases short, with 14 bases between. CDR3 amino acids: CASSVDGTPLETQYF. The CDR3 bases are TGTGCCAGCAGCGTAGATGGGACACCTCTTGAGACCCAGTACTTC.

This clone is a singleton in its sample. The chain employs TRBV10-3 and TRBJ1-1; 7 bases fit TRBD1. Looked up from germline, CDR1 is ENHRY and CDR2 is SYGVKD. The CDR3 runs to 14 residues. The ends lost 3 bases at V and 5 bases at J; junction bases unmatched: 6. The CDR3 DNA is TGTGCCATCAGTGAAGCAACAGGGGTTACTGAAGCTTTCTTT. Its protein is CAISEATGVTEAFF.

The rearrangement links TRBV5-4 to TRBJ1-2, with 10 bases identical to TRBD1. Germline V CDR1 and CDR2: SGHNT, YYREEE (reference sequence). V shed 0 bases, J shed 2 bases, and the junction held 10 bases outside the gene matches. There are 18 residues in the CDR3. Here the CDR3 reads CASSLARATGGLNYGYTF. The CDR3 nucleotides read TGTGCCAGCAGCTTGGCCAGGGCGACAGGGGGCTTAAACTATGGCTACACCTTC. The full variable domain, completed using reference TRBV5-4 and TRBJ1-2, is ETGVTQSPTHLIKTRGQQVTLRCSSQSGHNTVSWYQQALGQGPQFIFQYYREEENGRGNFPPRFSGLQFPNYSSELNVNALELDDSALYLCASSLARATGGLNYGYTFGSGTRLTVV.

This clone is a singleton in its sample. The chain has TRBV5-4 and TRBJ2-4; D unclear. V gave up 2 bases and J gave up 5 bases, with 14 bases separating them. This CDR3 region has 15 residues. Germline V lookup: CDR1 SGHNT, CDR2 YYREEE (reference sequence). The CDR3 bases are TGTGCCAGCAGCTTTCAAGGCGGCACCCAAAACATTCAGTACTTC. Encoded protein: CASSFQGGTQNIQYF.